This T cell receptor beta chain was retrieved from a study of shared clonotypes between healthy human individuals. Every contributor of samples was a Caucasian grown-up residing in Nashville, Tennessee. Sequencing was performed with immunoSEQ multiplex PCR; in TCRdb, only in-frame clones are kept and a portion is missing. This table holds approximately 1.4 million clones, approximately 98% found once. General study findings and limits: Non-shared clonotypes were found to have lower generation probabilities than the clonotypes that were shared by all four of the sorted-subset donors.

Concerning this clone itself: Its antigen is unknown.

The sequence was obtained from a young man in good health. Sequenced: naive CD4+ T cells sorted from blood. Subset meaning: CD45RA+ positively selected.

The DNA for the CDR3 is TGCGCCAGCAGCCCCCTACGGGCGGGAGGGCCTTACGAGCAGTACTTC. This codes for CASSPLRAGGPYEQYF. The chain employs TRBV4-1 and TRBJ2-7; TRBD2 aligns across 9 bases. The germline CDR1 and CDR2 sequences are MGHRA and YSYEKL. The CDR3 sequence is 16 residues long. V was pared by 4 bases and J by 4 bases, with 11 bases of the junction left unmatched.